This T cell receptor beta chain was identified in a study of blood T cell repertoires in COVID-19. Turning to the study itself: Donors in the United States, Italy and Spain gave samples during acute or convalescent COVID-19. T cells, B-cell-depleted T cells, or PBMCs provided the cDNA or gDNA that served as material.

The V segment lost 6 bases and the J segment 7 bases; nucleotides outside the gene matches: 6. Germline assignment: CDR1 LGHNT and CDR2 FRNRAP. This CDR3 contains 12 residues. This clone was seen only a few times. In the study's own analysis: Cell counts per sample came from amplifying reference gene primers. This table comes from immunoSEQ multiplex PCR, and its TCRdb copy is limited to in-frame clones, with some not included. The DNA gave D and trimming, while V, J and clone size come from that table. The sample contains 160,000 or so clones, around 83% of which appear only once. Sequencing used peripheral blood. V usage is TRBV12-5 and J usage is TRBJ2-7, with 7 bases that match TRBD2. This TCR came from a human donor in a cohort sampled during active COVID-19. The CDR3 DNA is TGTGCTAGTGGCTCCTCGGGGGGTGAGCAGTACTTC. It specifies CASGSSGGEQYF.